The 14 T cell receptor beta chains below come from one sample, sequenced in a study of human T cells and chemical hapten exposure. TCRdb processed the RACE reads anew with MiXCR; each CDR3 protein has one entry. The table records roughly 380,000 distinct CDR3 sequences, more than 4.5% of them present only once. Stated time point: patch test 1, 2 weeks after DPC sensitization. Treatment defined: therapeutic diphenylcyclopropenone sensitization with weekly scalp DPC. This specimen consisted of whole blood, obtained in connection with sensitization to the hapten diphenylcyclopropenone (DPC). The source of these receptors is a woman aged 45-60 years with alopecia areata. Some clones in this sample may be carry-over from other donors' samples.

This clonotype was counted between two and nine times. The chain recombines TRBV29-1 with TRBJ2-1, with D perhaps TRBD1 (6 bases). The CDR3 loop spans 17 amino acids. CDR1 and CDR2 from the germline V gene are SQVTM and ANQGSEA. The V and J ends lost 6 bases and 0 bases respectively, with 21 bases between them. The CDR3 region is CSVYPLDRLSSYNEQFF. In DNA form, the CDR3 reads TGCAGCGTGTACCCATTGGACAGACTAAGCTCCTACAATGAGCAGTTCTTC.

This clonotype was found many times. V usage is TRBV10-3 and J usage is TRBJ1-1, with TRBD1 matching over 10 bases. The J segment lost 6 bases and the V segment lost 5 bases, leaving 6 bases of the junction unmatched. CDR1 is ENHRY and CDR2 is SYGVKD in the germline V gene. CDR3 length: 14 amino acids. Here the CDR3 reads CAISLGQGRAEAFF. The CDR3 DNA reads as TGTGCCATCAGTCTGGGACAGGGGAGAGCTGAAGCTTTCTTT.

This chain uses TRBV24-1 with TRBJ2-6; D unclear. CDR1 is KGHDR, CDR2 SFDVKD, per germline. The CDR3 spans 16 residues. V gave up 6 bases and J gave up 0 bases, with 11 bases separating them. CDR3 region: CATSYVRFSGANVLTF. CDR3 nucleotides: TGTGCCACCAGTTATGTTAGGTTCTCTGGGGCCAACGTCCTGACTTTC.

The chain is built from TRBV6-1 and TRBJ1-6; TRBD1 is a possible D gene (5 bases). The V end lost 6 bases, the J end lost 10 bases, and 16 bases lay between the germline ends. This CDR3 spans 14 amino acids. From germline, CDR1 is MNHNS and CDR2 SASEGT. The CDR3 sequence is CASSRDGYRSPLHF. The CDR3 bases are TGTGCCAGCAGCAGGGACGGCTATAGATCACCCCTCCACTTT.

This clonotype was seen more than once but under ten times. V gene TRBV28 combines with J gene TRBJ1-6, with TRBD1 matching over 8 bases. Germline values: CDR1 MDHEN, CDR2 SYDVKM. This CDR3 region has 15 residues. V was pared by 8 bases and J by 6 bases, with 9 bases of the junction left unmatched. CDR3 amino acids: CASRSLQGANSPLHF. The CDR3 nucleotides are TGTGCCAGCCGTTCCCTCCAGGGGGCTAATTCACCCCTCCACTTT.

This clonotype was observed a few times. The chain joins TRBV7-8 to TRBJ2-3, with D uncertain. Germline loops: CDR1 SGHVS, CDR2 FQNEAQ. The CDR3 runs to 14 residues. With 4 bases removed from V and 1 base from J, the gap between germline ends came to 9 bases. In nucleotides, the CDR3 is TGTGCCAGCAGCTCCTTTCTAGGCACAGATACGCAGTATTTT. Translation gives CASSSFLGTDTQYF.

The gene calls are TRBV4-1 and TRBJ1-1; 8 positions match TRBD1. Germline CDR1 reads MGHRA; CDR2 reads YSYEKL. After removal of 3 bases from V and 2 bases from J, the junction contained 5 bases not matched to a gene. The CDR3 length is 15 residues. The chain's CDR3 is CASSQSQGANTEAFF. In nucleotides, the CDR3 is TGCGCCAGCAGCCAGTCCCAGGGGGCCAACACTGAAGCTTTCTTT.

This clonotype was seen at least ten times. The V and J genes are TRBV11-2 and TRBJ1-1; D remains ambiguous. V was clipped by 5 bases and J by 4 bases, with 11 bases between them. The CDR3 extends over 13 amino acids. CDR1 is SGHAT and CDR2 is FQNNGV in the germline V gene. The CDR3 bases are TGTGCCAGCAGCCCCCAGTCGCGCACTGAAGCTTTCTTT. Protein sequence: CASSPQSRTEAFF.

This clonotype was seen only a few times. The chain combines TRBV29-1 with TRBJ1-1; D might be TRBD1 (5 bases). CDR1 and CDR2 from the germline V gene are SQVTM and ANQGSEA. Between the trimmed V and J ends, which lost 7 bases and 0 bases, there was a span of 15 bases. The length of the CDR3 is 14 residues. DNA for the CDR3: TGCAGCGGAGGTGATGGAGGGGTGAACACTGAAGCTTTCTTT. Its protein product is CSGGDGGVNTEAFF.

Concerning this clonotype: Being one base from a much bigger clone, this may be a read error. The gene calls are TRBV9 and TRBJ2-3, with TRBD2 as a possible D gene (6 bases). Germline CDR1 and CDR2: SGDLS and YYNGEE. The length of the CDR3 is 13 residues. CDR3 nucleotides: TGTGCCGGCAGCGTCGGGGGTACAGATACGCAGTATTTT. Translated: CAGSVGGTDTQYF.

This clonotype showed up many times. The J gene is TRBJ2-5, the V gene TRBV7-8, with TRBD1 matching over 7 bases. The CDR3 runs to 14 residues. Germline V gene data show CDR1 as SGHVS and CDR2 as FQNEAQ. V was pared by 5 bases and J by 4 bases, with 7 bases of the junction left unmatched. The DNA for the CDR3 is TGTGCCAGCAGCCAACAGGGGTCCGGAGAGACCCAGTACTTC. Translated: CASSQQGSGETQYF. Drawing the rest from reference TRBV7-8 and TRBJ2-5, the complete variable domain is GAGVSQSPRYKVAKRGQDVALRCDPISGHVSLFWYQQALGQGPEFLTYFQNEAQLDKSGLPSDRFFAERPEGSVSTLKIQRTQQEDSAVYLCASSQQGSGETQYFGPGTRLLVL.

The J gene is TRBJ2-3, the V gene TRBV19, with no clear D. Germline V gene sequence: CDR1 LNHDA, CDR2 SQIVND (reference sequence). V shed 3 bases and J shed 5 bases, with 9 bases lying between them. The CDR3 length is 13 residues. CDR3 sequence (DNA): TGTGCCAGTAGTATGGTATGGCGAGATACGCAGTATTTT. Translation gives CASSMVWRDTQYF.

This clonotype was counted many times. The V call is TRBV29-1, the J call TRBJ1-1; 7 nucleotides align to TRBD1. CDR3 size: 13 residues. Germline V CDR1 and CDR2: SQVTM, ANQGSEA. V was clipped by 4 bases and J by 1 base; unmatched bases: 3. CDR3: CSVGRDRNTEAFF. CDR3 DNA sequence: TGCAGCGTTGGCCGGGACAGGAACACTGAAGCTTTCTTT. The variable domain in full, with the rest retrieved from reference TRBV29-1 and TRBJ1-1, is SAVISQKPSRDICQRGTSLTIQCQVDSQVTMMFWYRQQPGQSLTLIATANQGSEATYESGFVIDKFPISRPNLTFSTLTVSNMSPEDSSIYLCSVGRDRNTEAFFGQGTRLTVV.

Many counts were recorded for this clonotype. The CDR3 loop reads CAISGTSGFTDTQYF. The DNA of the CDR3 is TGTGCCATCAGTGGGACTAGCGGGTTCACAGATACGCAGTATTTT. This rearrangement joins TRBV10-3 to TRBJ2-3; 11 positions match TRBD2. This CDR3 spans 15 amino acids. The junction had 2 bases not matched to a gene; V was cut back by 4 bases and J by 2 bases. Germline V lookup: CDR1 ENHRY, CDR2 SYGVKD.